The entry that follows covers one TCR beta chain sequence. The sample belongs to a study of blood T cell repertoires in COVID-19. In germline, CDR1 is SGHTA, CDR2 FQGNSA. Deletions cut 1 base from V and 13 bases from J, with 19 bases between. This CDR3 contains 14 residues. Profiled with immunoSEQ multiplex PCR; TCRdb holds only in-frame clones, not every one. This sample has about 390,000 clones, with around 87% found just once. Sequenced: peripheral blood. This receptor was obtained from an older woman with COVID-19, enrolled during active disease. The rearrangement joins TRBV7-2 to TRBJ2-5; D ambiguous. CDR3 residues: CASSLEVGRSYRYF. The CDR3 region has the DNA TGTGCCAGCAGCTTAGAGGTGGGCCGATCATATCGGTACTTC.